This T cell receptor beta chain was obtained from a study of T cell responses to AZD1222 COVID-19 vaccine. The V gene's germline CDR1 is SGHKS and CDR2 YYEKEE (reference sequence). V lost 0 bases and J lost 2, with 9 bases in between. The CDR3 contains 14 residues. Method: immunoSEQ multiplex PCR; TCRdb's copy keeps in-frame clones and lacks some. The table includes some 200,000 clones, 80% to 95% detected once. The clonotype was recovered from an adult who received the AZD1222 COVID-19 vaccine. This chain joins TRBV5-5 and TRBJ2-7; no reliable D call. The starting material was peripheral blood, obtained 28 days after the second AZD1222 dose. CDR3 DNA: TGTGCCAGCAGCTTGGGGAGCGTGCCCTACGAGCAGTACTTC. Translated: CASSLGSVPYEQYF.